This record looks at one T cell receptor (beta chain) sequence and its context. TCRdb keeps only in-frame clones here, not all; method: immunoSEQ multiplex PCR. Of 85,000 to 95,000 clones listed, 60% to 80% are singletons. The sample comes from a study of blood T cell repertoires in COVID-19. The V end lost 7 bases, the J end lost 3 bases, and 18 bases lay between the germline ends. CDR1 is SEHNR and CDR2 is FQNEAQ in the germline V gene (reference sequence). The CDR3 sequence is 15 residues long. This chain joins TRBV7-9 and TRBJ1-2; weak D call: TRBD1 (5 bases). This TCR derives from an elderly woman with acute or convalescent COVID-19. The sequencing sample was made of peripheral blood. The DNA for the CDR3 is TGTGCCAGCACCCGGGCCCAAGGGGCCGACTATGGCTACACCTTC. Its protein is CASTRAQGADYGYTF. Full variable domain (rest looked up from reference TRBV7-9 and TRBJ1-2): DTGVSQNPRHKITKRGQNVTFRCDPISEHNRLYWYRQTLGQGPEFLTYFQNEAQLEKSRLLSDRFSAERPKGSFSTLEIQRTEQGDSAMYLCASTRAQGADYGYTFGSGTRLTVV.